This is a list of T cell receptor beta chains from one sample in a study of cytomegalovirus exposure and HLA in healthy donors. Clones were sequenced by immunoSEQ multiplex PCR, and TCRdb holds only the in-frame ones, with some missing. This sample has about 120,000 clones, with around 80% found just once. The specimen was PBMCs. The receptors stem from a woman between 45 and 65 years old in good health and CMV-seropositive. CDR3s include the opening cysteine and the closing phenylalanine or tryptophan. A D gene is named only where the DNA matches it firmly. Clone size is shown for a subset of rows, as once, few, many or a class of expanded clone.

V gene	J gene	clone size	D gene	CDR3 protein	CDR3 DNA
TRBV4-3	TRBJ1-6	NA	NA	CASSQGRLGVNSPLHF	TGCGCCAGCAGCCAAGGCCGGTTAGGGGTTAATTCACCCCTCCACTTT
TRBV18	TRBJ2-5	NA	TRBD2	CASSLGLAGGGETQYF	TGTGCCAGCTCACTGGGACTAGCAGGAGGTGGGGAGACCCAGTACTTC
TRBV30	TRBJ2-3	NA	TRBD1	CAWSDRDLTDTQYF	TGTGCCTGGAGCGACAGGGACCTCACAGATACGCAGTATTTT
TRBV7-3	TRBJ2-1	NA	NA	CASSHDISSYNEQFF	TGTGCCAGCAGCCATGACATTAGCTCCTACAATGAGCAGTTCTTC
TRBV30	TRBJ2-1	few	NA	CAWSVASIYNEQFF	TGTGCCTGGAGTGTAGCTAGCATCTACAATGAGCAGTTCTTC
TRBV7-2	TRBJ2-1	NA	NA	CASSLGQGGSYNEQFF	TGTGCCAGCAGCTTAGGACAGGGAGGCTCCTACAATGAGCAGTTCTTC
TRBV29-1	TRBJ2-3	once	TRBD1	CSVARTGRTTDTQYF	TGCAGCGTTGCTCGGACAGGTCGAACCACAGATACGCAGTATTTT
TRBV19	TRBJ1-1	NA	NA	CASSIQGRYTEAFF	TGTGCCAGTAGTATTCAGGGGCGATACACTGAAGCTTTCTTT
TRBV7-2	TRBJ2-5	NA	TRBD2	CASSLPETSGGVGETQYF	TGTGCCAGCAGCTTGCCGGAGACTAGCGGGGGGGTTGGGGAGACCCAGTACTTC
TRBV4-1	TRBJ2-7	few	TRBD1	CASSLPGQGTSEQYF	TGCGCCAGCAGCCTGCCGGGACAGGGGACCAGTGAGCAGTACTTC
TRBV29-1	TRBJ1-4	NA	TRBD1	CSVGQGRVGEKLFF	TGCAGCGTCGGACAGGGCAGAGTCGGCGAAAAACTGTTTTTT
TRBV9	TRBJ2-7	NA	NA	CASSRGQFSYEQYF	TGTGCCAGCAGCCGCGGACAGTTCTCCTACGAGCAGTACTTC
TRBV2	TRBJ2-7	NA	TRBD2	CASSEGPGGEQYF	TGTGCCAGCAGTGAGGGCCCGGGGGGGGAGCAGTACTTC
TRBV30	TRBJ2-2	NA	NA	CAWSVVELTTGELFF	TGTGCCTGGAGTGTAGTAGAACTCACTACCGGGGAGCTGTTTTTT
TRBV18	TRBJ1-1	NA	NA	CASSPPEGFNTEAFF	TGTGCCAGCTCACCACCGGAGGGTTTTAACACTGAAGCTTTCTTT
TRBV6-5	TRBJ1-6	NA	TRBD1	CASSYSGTGECTLHF	TGTGCCAGCAGTTACTCCGGGACAGGGGAGTGTACCCTCCACTTT
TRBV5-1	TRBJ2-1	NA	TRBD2	CASSLVIGLAYNEQFF	TGCGCCAGCAGCTTGGTCATCGGACTAGCGTACAATGAGCAGTTCTTC
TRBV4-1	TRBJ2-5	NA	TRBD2	CASSRNSAAGGPRETQYF	TGCGCCAGCAGCCGGAATTCGGCGGCGGGGGGGCCGCGGGAGACCCAGTACTTC
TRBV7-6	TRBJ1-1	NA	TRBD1	CASSSGGRGRRTEAFF	TGTGCCAGCAGCTCGGGGGGGAGGGGGCGACGGACTGAAGCTTTCTTT
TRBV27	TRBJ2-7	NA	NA	CASSSRTALEQYF	TGTGCCAGCAGTTCAAGGACAGCGCTCGAGCAGTACTTC
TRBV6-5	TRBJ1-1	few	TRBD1	CAIGMGQAPHEAFF	TGTGCCATCGGAATGGGACAGGCACCTCATGAAGCTTTCTTT
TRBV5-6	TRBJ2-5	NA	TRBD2	CASSSTSGRETQYF	TGTGCCAGCAGCTCTACTAGCGGGAGAGAGACCCAGTACTTC
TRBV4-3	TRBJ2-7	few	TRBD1	CASSQEGQGANTYEQYF	TGCGCCAGCAGCCAAGAGGGACAGGGCGCGAATACCTACGAGCAGTACTTC
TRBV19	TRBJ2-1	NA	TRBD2	CASSMGREGHEQFF	TGTGCCAGTAGTATGGGGCGGGAGGGCCATGAGCAGTTCTTC
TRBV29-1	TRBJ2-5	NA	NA	CSVVGRGWAQYF	TGCAGCGTTGTTGGGCGCGGGTGGGCCCAGTACTTC
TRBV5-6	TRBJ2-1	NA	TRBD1	CASSSDRGAVNNEQFF	TGTGCCAGCAGCTCCGACAGGGGCGCAGTAAACAATGAGCAGTTCTTC
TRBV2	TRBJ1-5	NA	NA	CASRGGNSNQPQHF	TGTGCCAGCCGGGGAGGCAATAGCAATCAGCCCCAGCATTTT
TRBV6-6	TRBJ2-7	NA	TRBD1	CASSYLPGQGTYEQYF	TGTGCCAGCAGTTACCTGCCGGGACAGGGGACTTACGAGCAGTACTTC
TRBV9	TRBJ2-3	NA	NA	CASSLGLITDTQYF	TGTGCCAGCAGCTTGGGCCTTATTACAGATACGCAGTATTTT
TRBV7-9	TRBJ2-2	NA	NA	CASSLHRAGLYTGELFF	TGTGCCAGCAGCCTTCATCGGGCAGGGCTATACACCGGGGAGCTGTTTTTT
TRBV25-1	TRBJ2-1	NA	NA	CASSDLTGPNEQFF	TGTGCCAGCAGTGATCTTACAGGTCCCAATGAGCAGTTCTTC
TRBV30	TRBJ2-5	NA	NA	CAWTSRVLGSTQYF	TGTGCCTGGACTTCCCGGGTCCTCGGATCGACCCAGTACTTC
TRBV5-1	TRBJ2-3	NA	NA	CASSLLGGLGGTDTQYF	TGCGCCAGCAGCCTTTTAGGAGGGTTGGGTGGGACAGATACGCAGTATTTT
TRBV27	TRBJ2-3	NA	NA	CASSPLGGRTDTQYF	TGTGCCAGCAGTCCCCTCGGCGGTCGCACAGATACGCAGTATTTT
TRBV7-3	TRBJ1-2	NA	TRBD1	CASSRYPTGGEGYTF	TGTGCCAGCAGCCGATACCCGACAGGGGGCGAAGGCTACACCTTC
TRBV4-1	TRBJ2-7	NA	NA	CASSQEVRDAYSYEQYF	TGCGCCAGCAGCCAAGAGGTTCGGGATGCATACTCCTACGAGCAGTACTTC
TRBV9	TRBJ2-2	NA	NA	CASSVQGTGELFF	TGTGCCAGCAGCGTACAGGGAACCGGGGAGCTGTTTTTT
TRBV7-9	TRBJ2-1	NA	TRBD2	CASNPTGTSGSLFF	TGTGCCAGCAACCCTACCGGGACTAGCGGGAGTTTGTTCTTC
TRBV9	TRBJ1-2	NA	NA	CASSRAWGQDYGYTF	TGTGCCAGCAGCCGCGCATGGGGGCAAGACTATGGCTACACCTTC
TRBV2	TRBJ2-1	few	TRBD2	CASRGGRAGNEQFF	TGTGCCAGCAGAGGCGGGAGGGCCGGGAATGAGCAGTTCTTC
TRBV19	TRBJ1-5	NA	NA	CASSLGQLRSVNQPQHF	TGTGCCAGTAGCCTAGGACAGCTACGATCCGTCAATCAGCCCCAGCATTTT
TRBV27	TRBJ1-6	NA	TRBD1	CASRAGGALRDSPLHF	TGTGCCAGCAGAGCAGGGGGCGCTCTTAGAGATTCACCCCTCCACTTT
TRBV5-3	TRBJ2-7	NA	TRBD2	CARSLEQREVYEQYF	TGTGCCAGAAGCTTGGAACAGCGGGAGGTCTACGAGCAGTACTTC
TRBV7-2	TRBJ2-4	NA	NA	CASSPGYSKNIQYF	TGTGCCAGCAGCCCCGGGTATTCCAAAAACATTCAGTACTTC
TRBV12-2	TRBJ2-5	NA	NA	CAGGTSQETQYF	TGTGCCGGGGGGACATCACAAGAGACCCAGTACTTC
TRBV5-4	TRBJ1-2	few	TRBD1	CASSLGQGSYGYTF	TGTGCCAGCAGCTTGGGACAGGGCAGCTATGGCTACACCTTC
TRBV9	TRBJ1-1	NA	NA	CASSVARRGGNTEAFF	TGTGCCAGCAGCGTAGCACGGAGAGGGGGGAACACTGAAGCTTTCTTT
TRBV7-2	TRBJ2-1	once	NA	CASSLGRWPGDVDEQFF	TGTGCCAGCAGCTTAGGTCGGTGGCCAGGGGATGTGGATGAGCAGTTCTTC
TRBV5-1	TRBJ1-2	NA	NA	CASSLGADDGYTF	TGCGCCAGCAGCTTGGGGGCAGATGATGGCTACACCTTC
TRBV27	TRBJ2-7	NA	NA	CASSSSREQYF	TGTGCCAGCAGTTCCTCGCGGGAGCAGTACTTC
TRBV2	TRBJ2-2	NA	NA	CASSPGQGTGELFF	TGTGCCAGCAGCCCCGGCCAGGGGACCGGGGAGCTGTTTTTT
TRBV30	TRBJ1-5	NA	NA	CAWSVGSRNQPQHF	TGTGCCTGGAGTGTTGGCTCACGCAATCAGCCCCAGCATTTT
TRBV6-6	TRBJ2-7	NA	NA	CASSYSCSQLGCEQYF	TGTGCCAGCAGTTACTCGTGTAGCCAACTTGGGTGCGAGCAGTACTTC
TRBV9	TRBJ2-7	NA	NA	CASSGKTNSYEQYF	TGTGCCAGCAGCGGTAAGACTAATTCCTACGAGCAGTACTTC